The 13 T cell receptor beta chains given below trace back to one sample, sequenced in a study of CDR3 diversity in severe acne. One entry per CDR3 protein, called by TCRdb with MiXCR from the PCR reads. Of approximately 84,000 distinct CDR3 sequences in the sample, 45% to 60% were seen once. The source material was blood. These receptor sequences come from a male donor in good health, without acne.

The table lists this clonotype with a few counts. The chain links TRBV29-1 to TRBJ1-2; no definite D call. The CDR3 is made up of 12 amino acids. Trimming removed 3 bases from V and 5 bases from J, with 10 bases in between. CDR1 SQVTM and CDR2 ANQGSEA come from the germline V gene. The CDR3: CSVEAVGYGYTF. The CDR3 DNA reads TGCAGCGTTGAGGCGGTAGGGTATGGCTACACCTTC.

This clonotype was detected a few times. The gene calls are TRBV2 and TRBJ2-7; TRBD1 might be the D (5 bases). Germline V gene lookup returns CDR1 SNHLY and CDR2 FYNNEI. This CDR3 has 11 amino acids. V was trimmed by 6 bases and J by 4 bases, leaving 7 bases between them. CDR3 sequence (DNA): TGTGCCAGCAGGCAGGGATACGAGCAGTACTTC. This translates into CASRQGYEQYF.

The chain couples TRBV12-3 or TRBV12-4 to TRBJ2-6; D remains unclear. V lost 0 bases to trimming and J lost 1 base, with 1 base between them. The CDR3 length is 14 residues. CDR3 loop: CASSLASGANVLTF. The CDR3 coding sequence is TGTGCCAGCAGTTTAGCTTCTGGGGCCAACGTCCTGACTTTC.

J is TRBJ2-3 and V is TRBV20-1, with 11 bases lining up with TRBD2. Germline loops: CDR1 DFQATT, CDR2 SNEGSKA (reference sequence). V shed 3 bases and J 6 bases; nucleotides not matched to a gene: 11. CDR3 length: 16 amino acids. CDR3: CSARGTSGSHGDTQYF. CDR3 DNA: TGCAGTGCTAGGGGAACTAGCGGGAGTCACGGGGATACGCAGTATTTT.

This chain links TRBV11-1 with TRBJ2-2; tentatively, D is TRBD2 (5 bases). V lost 5 bases, J lost 5 bases, and 18 bases lay in between. Germline assignment: CDR1 SGHAT and CDR2 FQDESV (reference sequence). The CDR3 consists of 16 residues. In DNA, the CDR3 is TGTGCCAGCAGCCAAGCTCGGACGGGATGGACCGGGGAGCTGTTTTTT. Its protein product is CASSQARTGWTGELFF.

This clonotype was observed a few times. A read error may account for a junction end that differs from germline. The chain is built from TRBV5-1 and TRBJ2-7; no firm D call. The germline CDR1 and CDR2 sequences are SGHRS and YFSETQ. The CDR3 covers 12 residues. CDR3 nucleotide sequence: TGTGCCAGCAGCTACTATCCCAACGAGCAGTACTTC. Its protein is CASSYYPNEQYF.

The chain links TRBV20-1 to TRBJ2-2, with TRBD2 matching 9 bases. Germline values: CDR1 DFQATT, CDR2 SNEGSKA (reference sequence). The CDR3 is 14 amino acids. J lost 6 bases, V lost 4 bases, and 6 bases had no gene match. The DNA for the CDR3 is TGCAGTGCTAAGGCGGGAGGGCCTGCCGGGGAGCTGTTTTTT. Translated: CSAKAGGPAGELFF.

This clonotype was seen a few times. V and J are TRBV10-3 and TRBJ2-7; 12 bases fit TRBD1. V dropped 6 bases and J dropped 6; count of bases not matched to a gene: 3. The CDR3 has 13 amino acids. The germline V gene has CDR1 ENHRY and CDR2 SYGVKD. CDR3 nucleotides: TGTGCCATCAGCCCGGGACAGGGGGCCGAGCAGTACTTC. This gives the protein CAISPGQGAEQYF.

Concerning this clonotype itself: The junction differs from germline at one of its ends, possibly a read error. The rearrangement links TRBV7-6 to TRBJ2-2, with 16 bases fitting TRBD2. Germline-derived CDR1 and CDR2 are SGHVS and FNYEAQ. CDR3 length: 18 amino acids. Here the CDR3 DNA reads TGTGCCAGCAGCCCCTTCGAGGGACTAGCGGGAGGGATTGGTGAGCAGTTTTTT. Amino acid sequence: CASSPFEGLAGGIGEQFF. The complete variable domain, with remaining parts taken from reference TRBV7-6 and TRBJ2-2, reads GAGVSQSPRYKVTKRGQDVALRCDPISGHVSLYWYRQALGQGPEFLTYFNYEAQQDKSGLPNDRFSAERPEGSISTLTIQRTEQRDSAMYRCASSPFEGLAGGIGEQFFGEGSRLTVL.

This clonotype has only a few counts. A read error may produce the germline difference seen at one junction end. The DNA of the CDR3 is TGTGCCAGCAGTTGGAGGGGGGGGCGGAACACTGAAGCTTTCTTT. It translates to CASSWRGGRNTEAFF. This rearrangement joins TRBV24-1 to TRBJ1-1, with TRBD1 as a possible D gene (6 bases). The CDR3 loop spans 15 amino acids. Per the germline V gene, CDR1 is KGHDR and CDR2 is SFDVKD.

Points on this clonotype: Here the CDR3 omits its conserved ending phenylalanine or tryptophan, so a read error is the likely source. The V call is TRBV2, the J call TRBJ2-3; D not certain. The V gene's germline CDR1 is SNHLY and CDR2 FYNNEI. Deletions cut 7 bases from V and 0 bases from J, with 11 bases between. The CDR3 totals 14 residues. CDR3: CASIIEASTDTQYV. The CDR3 coding sequence is TGTGCCAGCATAATAGAGGCTAGCACAGATACGCAGTATGTT.

The gene calls are TRBV5-4 and TRBJ1-3; D is perhaps TRBD1 (5 bases). Germline V gene lookup returns CDR1 SGHNT and CDR2 YYREEE (reference sequence). V shed 4 bases and J shed 8 bases, with 31 bases lying between them. The CDR3 length is 19 residues. For the CDR3, the DNA is TGTGCCAGCAGCAGCCACCGGGACGGACGATCCTCCTATGGCTACACCATATATTTT. It specifies CASSSHRDGRSSYGYTIYF.

The V call is TRBV5-1, the J call TRBJ2-7, with TRBD1 identical over 9 bases. The V and J ends lost 3 bases and 7 bases, in that order; junction bases with no gene match: 8. This CDR3 is 14 amino acids long. In germline, CDR1 is SGHRS, CDR2 YFSETQ. Here the CDR3 reads CASSSGTGPWEQYF. The CDR3 coding sequence is TGCGCCAGCAGCTCCGGGACAGGGCCGTGGGAGCAGTACTTC.